These 29 T cell receptor beta chains came from one sample sequenced in a study of PD-1 blockade in classical Hodgkin lymphoma. Each patient's relapse followed autologous stem cell transplantation, and brentuximab vedotin exposure varied. Here immunoSEQ multiplex PCR was the method, and the copy in TCRdb shows in-frame clones only, minus some. The data hold some 100,000 clones, with around 89% observed a single time. This material consisted of peripheral blood mononuclear cells (PBMCs), taken before the second cycle of nivolumab. Source of these receptors: a human donor with classical Hodgkin lymphoma.

This rearrangement joins TRBV7-2 to TRBJ2-3; 10 nucleotides align to TRBD2. The V segment lost 4 bases and the J segment 4 bases; nucleotides outside the gene matches: 11. Germline values: CDR1 SGHTA, CDR2 FQGNSA. The CDR3 is 17 residues long. CDR3: CASSSPSGGAPADTQYF. The CDR3 DNA reads as TGTGCCAGCAGCTCCCCTAGCGGGGGCGCACCCGCAGATACGCAGTATTTT.

The gene calls are TRBV4-2 and TRBJ1-4, with D perhaps TRBD1 (5 bases). Trimming cost V 4 bases and J 7 bases, with 13 bases left between them. The CDR3 length is 14 residues. Germline CDR1 is LGHNA and CDR2 is YNFKEQ. CDR3 sequence reads: CASSLGTSGEKLFF. The DNA for the CDR3 is TGTGCCAGCAGCCTCGGGACGAGTGGTGAAAAACTGTTTTTT.

The V call is TRBV11-2, the J call TRBJ1-3; D remains ambiguous. This CDR3 spans 16 amino acids. Germline V gene data show CDR1 as SGHAT and CDR2 as FQNNGV. V shed 0 bases and J shed 2 bases, with 11 bases lying between them. CDR3 DNA: TGTGCCAGCAGCTTAGATCTCACCTTTCCTGGAAACACCATATATTTT. Its translation: CASSLDLTFPGNTIYF.

The rearrangement joins TRBV7-2 to TRBJ2-3; 9 positions agree with TRBD2. Trimming at V came to 6 bases and at J to 3 bases, leaving 7 bases not matched to a gene. CDR1 and CDR2 from the germline V gene are SGHTA and FQGNSA. CDR3 size: 15 residues. The CDR3 is CASSFSGGRTDTQYF. DNA of the CDR3: TGTGCCAGCAGTTTTAGCGGGGGCCGGACAGATACGCAGTATTTT.

The chain is built from TRBV15 and TRBJ1-2, with 10 positions matching TRBD1. The CDR3 consists of 14 residues. Germline loops: CDR1 LNHNV, CDR2 YYDKDF (reference sequence). V was clipped by 4 bases and J by 6 bases; unmatched bases: 5. The CDR3 region is CATSIDRGLDGYTF. The CDR3 bases are TGTGCCACCAGCATCGACAGGGGGCTGGATGGCTACACCTTC.

Comments on this clone: Other DNA sequences in this specimen translate into the identical CDR3. The chain links TRBV27 to TRBJ2-2, with D possibly matching TRBD1 (5 bases). V gave up 2 bases and J gave up 4 bases, with 17 bases separating them. Germline assignment: CDR1 MNHEY and CDR2 SMNVEV (reference sequence). There are 17 residues in the CDR3. The CDR3 nucleotides are TGTGCCAGCAGTTTAAGGGGTGTTGTTCTGGGCACCGGGGAGCTGTTTTTT. Its protein product is CASSLRGVVLGTGELFF.

The CDR3 spells CASGLIGTGGESGNQPQHF. CDR3 DNA: TGTGCTAGTGGTTTGATCGGGACAGGAGGGGAGTCGGGCAATCAGCCCCAGCATTTT. The V call is TRBV12-5, the J call TRBJ1-5; the match to TRBD1 covers 8 bases. From germline, CDR1 is LGHNT and CDR2 FRNRAP. The trim removed 2 bases at V and 2 bases at J, leaving 14 bases unmatched. CDR3 length: 19 residues. The full variable domain, its missing parts supplied by reference TRBV12-5 and TRBJ1-5, is DARVTQTPRHKVTEMGQEVTMRCQPILGHNTVFWYRQTMMQGLELLAYFRNRAPLDDSGMPKDRFSAEMPDATLATLKIQPSEPRDSAVYFCASGLIGTGGESGNQPQHFGDGTRLSIL.

The J gene is TRBJ1-3, the V gene TRBV10-3; D gene uncertain. V was shortened by 9 bases and J by 3 bases, with 12 bases between the two germline ends. The length of the CDR3 is 13 residues. CDR1 is ENHRY and CDR2 is SYGVKD in the germline V gene. Written as DNA, the CDR3 is TGTGCCATAACCCGGGGAAGTGGAAACACCATATATTTT. It specifies CAITRGSGNTIYF.

The rearrangement joins TRBV2 to TRBJ2-2, with D tentatively TRBD1 (6 bases). V lost 5 bases and J lost 2, with 9 bases in between. The CDR3 totals 14 residues. CDR1 and CDR2 from the germline V gene are SNHLY and FYNNEI. The CDR3 sequence: CASSSQGNTGELFF. DNA of the CDR3: TGTGCCAGCAGTTCACAGGGAAACACCGGGGAGCTGTTTTTT. Supplemented by reference TRBV2 and TRBJ2-2, the full variable domain reads EPEVTQTPSHQVTQMGQEVILRCVPISNHLYFYWYRQILGQKVEFLVSFYNNEISEKSEIFDDQFSVERPDGSNFTLKIRSTKLEDSAMYFCASSSQGNTGELFFGEGSRLTVL.

This clone was seen only once. The chain employs TRBV2 and TRBJ1-6, with a tentative D call TRBD1 (5 bases). Trimming took 1 base from V and 7 from J, leaving 11 bases between them. This CDR3 comprises 15 residues. The V gene's germline CDR1 is SNHLY and CDR2 FYNNEI. Here the CDR3 DNA reads TGTGCCAGCAGTGAAGTTGGGGGAAGAAATTCACCCCTCCACTTT. The encoded protein is CASSEVGGRNSPLHF.

CDR3 amino acids: CASSPAPETHTEAFF. As DNA, the CDR3 is TGTGCCAGCAGCCCGGCCCCGGAAACTCACACTGAAGCTTTCTTT. The chain combines TRBV4-2 with TRBJ1-1, with no clear D. CDR1 LGHNA and CDR2 YNFKEQ come from the germline V gene. The V end was cut by 4 bases, the J end by 3 bases, with 15 bases between. This CDR3 is built from 15 residues.

In nucleotides, the CDR3 is TGTGCCAGCAGCCCAGGGAGGTGGAATGAAAAACTGTTTTTT. Translated: CASSPGRWNEKLFF. The V gene is TRBV27, the J gene TRBJ1-4; maybe TRBD1 (5 bases). The V and J ends lost 6 bases and 5 bases respectively, with 13 bases between them. Germline CDR1 is MNHEY and CDR2 is SMNVEV (reference sequence). This CDR3 contains 14 residues. Full variable domain (outside the CDR3, taken from reference TRBV27 and TRBJ1-4): EAQVTQNPRYLITVTGKKLTVTCSQNMNHEYMSWYRQDPGLGLRQIYYSMNVEVTDKGDVPEGYKVSRKEKRNFPLILESPSPNQTSLYFCASSPGRWNEKLFFGSGTQLSVL.

The V call is TRBV29-1, the J call TRBJ1-5, with 10 nucleotides matching TRBD1. The germline CDR1 and CDR2 sequences are SQVTM and ANQGSEA. The CDR3 runs to 13 residues. The V gene end was trimmed by 6 bases and the J gene end by 6 bases; junction bases not matched to a gene: 5. The CDR3 region has the DNA TGCAGCGTGGGGACAGGGGCAGGTCAGCCCCAGCATTTT. This encodes CSVGTGAGQPQHF.

The chain combines TRBV19 with TRBJ2-5; 8 bases are shared with TRBD1. The CDR3 spans 14 residues. Germline loops: CDR1 LNHDA, CDR2 SQIVND (reference sequence). Trimming removed 4 bases from V and 1 base from J; junction bases left unmatched: 2. The CDR3 DNA reads as TGTGCCAGTAGTACTGGACAGGGCCAAGAGACCCAGTACTTC. This sequence encodes CASSTGQGQETQYF.

The chain uses TRBV5-1 and TRBJ1-3, with 7 nucleotides matching TRBD1. The CDR3 has 15 amino acids. Germline CDR1 SGHRS, CDR2 YFSETQ. With 4 bases clipped from V and 0 bases from J, the junction kept 4 bases outside the gene matches. The CDR3 DNA sequence: TGCGCCAGCAGCCTCGGGACAGTCTCTGGAAACACCATATATTTT. Encoded protein: CASSLGTVSGNTIYF. Together with reference TRBV5-1 and TRBJ1-3, the CDR3 gives the full variable domain: KAGVTQTPRYLIKTRGQQVTLSCSPISGHRSVSWYQQTPGQGLQFLFEYFSETQRNKGNFPGRFSGRQFSNSRSEMNVSTLELGDSALYLCASSLGTVSGNTIYFGEGSWLTVV.

The chain is built from TRBV7-2 and TRBJ2-1; TRBD1 or TRBD2 may be the D gene (6 bases each). The length of the CDR3 is 17 residues. Between the trimmed V and J ends, which lost 3 bases and 4 bases, there was a span of 19 bases. Germline values: CDR1 SGHTA, CDR2 FQGNSA. The CDR3 is CASSFEGGSALYNEQFF. In nucleotides, the CDR3 is TGTGCCAGCAGCTTCGAGGGGGGCTCCGCCCTTTACAATGAGCAGTTCTTC.

This chain connects TRBV19 to TRBJ1-2; weak D call: TRBD1 (5 bases). The CDR3 sequence is 15 residues long. Germline CDR1 LNHDA, CDR2 SQIVND (reference sequence). V was cut by 9 bases and J by 4 bases, with 21 bases left in between. The CDR3 DNA sequence: TGTGCCAGCCTAGACCGGGCAGGGACCATCTATGGCTACACCTTC. It translates to CASLDRAGTIYGYTF.

Here the CDR3 reads CAWSGGTGNTIYF. In DNA, the CDR3 is TGTGCCTGGAGTGGGGGCACTGGAAACACCATATATTTT. This chain joins TRBV30 and TRBJ1-3; TRBD1 might be the D (5 bases). The length of the CDR3 is 13 residues. V was clipped by 1 base and J by 2 bases, with 6 bases between them. Germline values: CDR1 GTSNPN, CDR2 SVGIG (reference sequence).

The CDR3 DNA sequence: TGTGCCAGCAGTTACAGAGGGGGGCGCGCCTTCTTT. Translation: CASSYRGGRAFF. The chain combines TRBV6-6 with TRBJ1-1; D is possibly TRBD1 (6 bases). This CDR3 is built from 12 residues. Trimming left V 2 bases short and J 14 bases short, with 15 bases between. Germline CDR1 is MNHNY and CDR2 is SVGAGI (reference sequence).

V usage is TRBV5-4 and J usage is TRBJ1-1; D might be TRBD1 (6 bases). The CDR3 has 12 residues. V was pared by 2 bases and J by 6 bases, with 8 bases between. Germline V gene data show CDR1 as SGHNT and CDR2 as YYREEE (reference sequence). CDR3 residues: CASSLQGPEAFF. The DNA for the CDR3 is TGTGCCAGCAGCTTACAGGGCCCTGAAGCTTTCTTT.

The V call is TRBV4-3, the J call TRBJ1-3, with D hard to call. V lost 1 base and J 1 base, leaving 8 bases between the germline ends. Germline values: CDR1 LGHNA, CDR2 YSLEER. The CDR3 spans 15 residues. For the CDR3, the DNA is TGCGCCAGCAGCCAAGGTCTGAGATCTGGAAACACCATATATTTT. Encoded protein: CASSQGLRSGNTIYF.

The chain links TRBV10-3 to TRBJ1-6; D not resolved. The CDR3 sequence is 12 residues long. CDR1 is ENHRY, CDR2 SYGVKD, per germline. Trimming removed 3 bases from V and 13 bases from J, with 10 bases in between. Written as DNA, the CDR3 is TGTGCCATCAGTGACATGGGGTCGCCCCTCCACTTT. It yields the protein CAISDMGSPLHF.

V is TRBV7-9 and J is TRBJ1-3, with no clear D. Trimming shortened V by 3 bases and J by 2 bases, and 8 bases separated the two germline ends. Per the germline V gene, CDR1 is SEHNR and CDR2 is FQNEAQ (reference sequence). The CDR3 is made up of 14 amino acids. The DNA for the CDR3 is TGTGCCAGCAGCTTTGCAGGAACTGGAAACACCATATATTTT. It translates to CASSFAGTGNTIYF.

V usage is TRBV27 and J usage is TRBJ2-1; 10 bases match TRBD2. The trim removed 5 bases at V and 6 bases at J, leaving 16 bases unmatched. CDR3 length: 18 residues. Per the germline V gene, CDR1 is MNHEY and CDR2 is SMNVEV (reference sequence). The CDR3 DNA reads as TGTGCCAGCAGTCCACGCGTTCCCATAGCGGGGGGCCTCAATGAGCAGTTCTTC. Translated: CASSPRVPIAGGLNEQFF.

The CDR3 region is CASSLMGTNMNTEAFF. The CDR3 DNA follows: TGTGCCAGCAGCTTAATGGGGACTAATATGAACACTGAAGCTTTCTTT. The chain joins TRBV7-2 to TRBJ1-1; a possible D gene is TRBD1 (5 bases). Looked up from germline, CDR1 is SGHTA and CDR2 is FQGNSA. The CDR3 runs 16 residues. Trimming removed 2 bases from V and 0 bases from J, with 13 bases in between. The variable domain in full, completed from reference TRBV7-2 and TRBJ1-1, reads GAGVSQSPSNKVTEKGKDVELRCDPISGHTALYWYRQSLGQGLEFLIYFQGNSAPDKSGLPSDRFSAERTGGSVSTLTIQRTQQEDSAVYLCASSLMGTNMNTEAFFGQGTRLTVV.

The chain joins TRBV11-2 to TRBJ2-3; D uncertain. Germline CDR1 reads SGHAT; CDR2 reads FQNNGV. The ends were cut back, 5 bases at V and 2 bases at J, with 11 bases in the middle. The CDR3 is 14 amino acids. The CDR3 region is CASSAGPNTDTQYF. Written as DNA, the CDR3 is TGTGCCAGCAGCGCCGGGCCAAACACAGATACGCAGTATTTT.

This rearrangement joins TRBV28 to TRBJ2-3, with 7 positions matching TRBD1. This CDR3 has 13 residues. Germline V gene sequence: CDR1 MDHEN, CDR2 SYDVKM. Unmatched junction bases numbered 5, after V lost 6 bases and J lost 5 bases. CDR3 DNA sequence: TGTGCCAGCAGGCCAGGGGGAGTAGATACGCAGTATTTT. It yields the protein CASRPGGVDTQYF. The full variable domain, with the rest looked up from reference TRBV28 and TRBJ2-3, is DVKVTQSSRYLVKRTGEKVFLECVQDMDHENMFWYRQDPGLGLRLIYFSYDVKMKEKGDIPEGYSVSREKKERFSLILESASTNQTSMYLCASRPGGVDTQYFGPGTRLTVL.

The V and J genes are TRBV6-4 and TRBJ1-4, with D uncertain. Germline CDR1 is MRHNA and CDR2 is SNTAGT. The CDR3 has 12 amino acids. Trimming removed 5 bases from V and 5 bases from J, with 6 bases in between. Here the CDR3 DNA reads TGTGCCAGCAGTTTTATCAATGAAAAACTGTTTTTT. This translates into CASSFINEKLFF.

CDR3 in amino acids: CASSTPGERGYTF. The CDR3 DNA sequence: TGTGCCAGCAGCACCCCAGGGGAAAGGGGCTACACCTTC. The chain links TRBV7-9 to TRBJ1-2; D perhaps matches TRBD1 (6 bases). V lost 5 bases to trimming and J lost 8 bases, with 15 bases between them. Per the germline V gene, CDR1 is SEHNR and CDR2 is FQNEAQ (reference sequence). The CDR3 spans 13 residues.